A few counts support the clone carrying this T cell receptor beta chain. Its antigen is still unknown. A read error may be the cause here, since a much bigger clone is one base away. Libraries for TCR beta were made by quantitative 5'-RACE with molecular barcodes. TCRdb fed the 5' RACE reads into MiXCR, producing one record per CDR3 protein. This table has 500,000 or so distinct CDR3 sequences, roughly 5.3% appearing once. This sample was included in a study of CD8 T cells in ankylosing spondylitis. Study-wide results and limits: Prior literature has documented some motif variants in synovial fluid and blood from reactive arthritis. Apparently characteristic of ankylosing spondylitis blood was a TCR beta motif (about eight highly homologous variants).

The CDR3 is 15 amino acids. Germline V gives CDR1 SGHTA, CDR2 FQGNSA. The clonotype was recovered from a male donor with ankylosing spondylitis. Sample: blood, either unsorted or a sorted T cell fraction (not recorded which). The V gene is TRBV7-2, the J gene TRBJ1-2; a possible D gene is TRBD1 (6 bases). CDR3 amino acids: CASGTPQLANYGYSF. DNA for the CDR3: TGTGCCAGCGGGACACCTCAGTTAGCTAACTATGGCTACTCCTTC.